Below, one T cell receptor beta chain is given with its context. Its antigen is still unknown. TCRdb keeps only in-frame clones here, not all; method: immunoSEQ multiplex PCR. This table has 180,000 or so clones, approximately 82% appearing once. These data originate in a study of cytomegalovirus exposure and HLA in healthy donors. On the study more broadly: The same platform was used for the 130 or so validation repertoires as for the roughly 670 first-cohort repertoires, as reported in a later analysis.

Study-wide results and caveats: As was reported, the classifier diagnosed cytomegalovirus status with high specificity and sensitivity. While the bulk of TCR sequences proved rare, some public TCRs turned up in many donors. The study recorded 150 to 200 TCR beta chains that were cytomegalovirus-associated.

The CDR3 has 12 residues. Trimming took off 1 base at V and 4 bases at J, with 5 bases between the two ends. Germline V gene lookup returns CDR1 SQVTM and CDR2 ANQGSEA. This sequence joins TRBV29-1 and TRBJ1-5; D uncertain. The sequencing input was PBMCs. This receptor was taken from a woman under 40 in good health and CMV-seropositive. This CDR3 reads CSVEASNQPQHF. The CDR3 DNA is TGCAGCGTTGAAGCTTCGAATCAGCCCCAGCATTTT.